These 18 T cell receptor beta chains originate from one sample sequenced in a study of OX40 agonist ivuxolimab in advanced cancers. Library preparation was by the immunoSEQ multiplex PCR assay. TCRdb's version of the immuneACCESS table is confined to in-frame rearrangements and falls short of the full clone set. An unresolved V gene accounts for under half of the shortfall where checked; the remainder is of unknown origin. The table for this sample lists roughly 92,000 clones; about 90% of them were counted only once. The ten largest make up more than 0.15% of the sample. Sequenced here: CD4+ or CD8+ T cells sorted from blood, sampled in a trial of the OX40 agonist ivuxolimab. The receptors derive from an adult with an advanced solid tumor such as melanoma, head and neck, liver or kidney cancer.

This chain joins TRBV19 and TRBJ1-1; 9 bases fit TRBD1. The CDR3 spans 15 residues. The germline CDR1 and CDR2 sequences are LNHDA and SQIVND (reference sequence). V trimming: 6 bases; J trimming: 2 bases; junction bases outside the gene matches: 7. This chain's CDR3 is CASRGQGTANTEAFF. In DNA form, the CDR3 reads TGTGCCAGTAGAGGACAGGGGACAGCTAACACTGAAGCTTTCTTT.

This clone has a single count. The chain is built from TRBV5-1 and TRBJ1-5, with 10 bases lining up with TRBD1. The CDR3 has 15 residues. The germline V gene has CDR1 SGHRS and CDR2 YFSETQ. With V trimmed by 4 bases and J by 3 bases, 4 bases remained unmatched. CDR3 in DNA: TGCGCCAGCAGCCCTGGGACAGGGGTCAATCAGCCCCAGCATTTT. Protein: CASSPGTGVNQPQHF. The full variable domain, rest sourced from reference TRBV5-1 and TRBJ1-5, is KAGVTQTPRYLIKTRGQQVTLSCSPISGHRSVSWYQQTPGQGLQFLFEYFSETQRNKGNFPGRFSGRQFSNSRSEMNVSTLELGDSALYLCASSPGTGVNQPQHFGDGTRLSIL.

The V and J genes are TRBV19 and TRBJ2-1, with D possibly being TRBD1 (5 bases). Germline V gene lookup returns CDR1 LNHDA and CDR2 SQIVND (reference sequence). The CDR3 consists of 15 residues. With 11 bases removed from V and 0 bases from J, the gap between germline ends came to 17 bases. Written as DNA, the CDR3 is TGTGCCTCAAGACAGCTATCTAGCTCCTACAATGAGCAGTTCTTC. It yields the protein CASRQLSSSYNEQFF.

This sequence joins TRBV25-1 and TRBJ2-3; 12 bases map to TRBD2. CDR3 size: 15 residues. V lost 7 bases, J lost 3 bases, and 5 bases stayed unmatched. Per the germline V gene, CDR1 is MGHDK and CDR2 is SYGVNS. As DNA, the CDR3 is TGTGCCAGCACAGGACTAGCGGGGCTAACAGATACGCAGTATTTT. It encodes CASTGLAGLTDTQYF.

The chain is built from TRBV28 and TRBJ2-3; 11 nucleotides line up with TRBD1. The CDR3 has 17 residues. The junction had 12 bases not matched to a gene; V was cut back by 5 bases and J by 5 bases. Germline values: CDR1 MDHEN, CDR2 SYDVKM. The DNA of the CDR3 is TGTGCCAGCAGTGAGACGGACAGGGGGCGGGCAGTAGATACGCAGTATTTT. Protein sequence: CASSETDRGRAVDTQYF.

This clone was picked up one time. CDR3 sequence (DNA): TGTGCCAGCAGCCCGCGGATGACTTTCGCAGATACGCAGTATTTT. Protein sequence: CASSPRMTFADTQYF. The chain employs TRBV6-6 and TRBJ2-3; D remains unclear. This CDR3 region has 15 residues. CDR1 and CDR2 from the germline V gene are MNHNY and SVGAGI (reference sequence). Between the trimmed V and J ends, which lost 6 bases and 4 bases, there was a span of 17 bases.

The rearrangement joins TRBV6-5 to TRBJ2-1; TRBD2 matches at 10 bases. Germline CDR1 is MNHEY and CDR2 is SVGAGI. Unmatched junction bases numbered 6, after V lost 3 bases and J lost 7 bases. This CDR3 has 15 amino acids. The CDR3 sequence: CASSYGLAVTNEQFF. The DNA of the CDR3 is TGTGCCAGCAGTTATGGACTAGCGGTTACTAATGAGCAGTTCTTC.

This chain joins TRBV7-2 and TRBJ1-5, with D perhaps matching TRBD1 (6 bases). From germline, CDR1 is SGHTA and CDR2 FQGNSA. V lost 5 bases, J lost 0 bases, and 17 bases lay in between. The length of the CDR3 is 17 residues. Here the CDR3 DNA reads TGTGCCAGCAGCCACCGCAGGGGCGAAGGTAGCAATCAGCCCCAGCATTTT. It codes for CASSHRRGEGSNQPQHF.

The sample holds one count of this clone. V and J are TRBV7-9 and TRBJ2-5; 8 bases agree with TRBD1. CDR3 length: 16 amino acids. The V and J ends lost 0 bases and 2 bases, in that order; junction bases with no gene match: 5. The V gene's germline CDR1 is SEHNR and CDR2 FQNEAQ (reference sequence). The chain's CDR3 is CASSLALTGAQETQYF. CDR3 nucleotides: TGTGCCAGCAGCTTAGCGTTGACAGGGGCACAAGAGACCCAGTACTTC.

The sample holds one count of this clone. This CDR3 is also generated by other DNA sequences in the sample. This sequence joins TRBV19 and TRBJ2-1, with 7 bases lining up with TRBD1. The CDR3 loop spans 15 amino acids. CDR1 LNHDA and CDR2 SQIVND come from the germline V gene (reference sequence). The trim removed 1 base at V and 2 bases at J, leaving 2 bases unmatched. In nucleotides, the CDR3 is TGTGCCAGTAGTATAGGGCAGGGGGCCTACAATGAGCAGTTCTTC. Protein: CASSIGQGAYNEQFF.

This CDR3 reads CSVGTQRFEQFF. In DNA, the CDR3 is TGCAGCGTTGGGACCCAGAGATTTGAGCAGTTCTTC. The chain combines TRBV29-1 with TRBJ2-1; D gene uncertain. CDR3 length: 12 amino acids. Deletions cut 4 bases from V and 9 bases from J, with 13 bases between. Per germline, CDR1 SQVTM and CDR2 ANQGSEA.

The J gene is TRBJ2-1, the V gene TRBV7-9; 9 bases fit TRBD1. With 5 bases clipped from V and 4 bases from J, the junction kept 12 bases outside the gene matches. Germline V gives CDR1 SEHNR, CDR2 FQNEAQ (reference sequence). This CDR3 contains 17 residues. The CDR3 protein is CASSPNVLGTGYNEQFF. The CDR3 DNA reads TGTGCCAGCAGCCCAAATGTCCTCGGGACAGGGTACAATGAGCAGTTCTTC. The whole variable domain, remainder taken from reference TRBV7-9 and TRBJ2-1, is DTGVSQNPRHKITKRGQNVTFRCDPISEHNRLYWYRQTLGQGPEFLTYFQNEAQLEKSRLLSDRFSAERPKGSFSTLEIQRTEQGDSAMYLCASSPNVLGTGYNEQFFGPGTRLTVL.

The gene calls are TRBV10-3 and TRBJ1-6; TRBD1 aligns across 8 bases. This CDR3 region has 16 residues. Germline CDR1 and CDR2: ENHRY and SYGVKD. J lost 9 bases, V lost 5 bases, and 12 bases had no gene match. The CDR3 loop reads CAISSGTGVWGSPLHF. The DNA of the CDR3 is TGTGCCATCAGTTCCGGGACAGGAGTTTGGGGTTCACCCCTCCACTTT.

This chain connects TRBV13 to TRBJ2-7, with D uncertain. Trimming stripped 2 bases from V and 12 bases from J, with 17 bases between. This CDR3 is built from 13 residues. Germline CDR1 PRHDT, CDR2 FYEKMQ (reference sequence). The CDR3 reads CASSLSPSAPGYF. DNA of the CDR3: TGTGCCAGCAGCTTATCCCCTTCTGCTCCGGGGTACTTC.

The V and J genes are TRBV25-1 and TRBJ1-4, with D perhaps matching TRBD1 (5 bases). Germline V lookup: CDR1 MGHDK, CDR2 SYGVNS. Trimming shortened V by 6 bases and J by 5 bases, and 16 bases separated the two germline ends. This CDR3 contains 15 residues. The CDR3 loop is CASRSGGTENEKLFF. The DNA for the CDR3 is TGTGCCAGCAGGTCGGGGGGGACTGAGAATGAAAAACTGTTTTTT. Drawing the rest from reference TRBV25-1 and TRBJ1-4, the complete variable domain is EADIYQTPRYLVIGTGKKITLECSQTMGHDKMYWYQQDPGMELHLIHYSYGVNSTEKGDLSSESTVSRIRTEHFPLTLESARPSHTSQYLCASRSGGTENEKLFFGSGTQLSVL.

This rearrangement joins TRBV29-1 to TRBJ2-3; a possible D gene is TRBD1 (6 bases). The CDR3 is 11 residues long. Germline V lookup: CDR1 SQVTM, CDR2 ANQGSEA. CDR3 in DNA: TGCAGGGCCCAACAGGGCACTACGCAGTATTTT. Its translation: CRAQQGTTQYF.

The rearrangement uses TRBV5-1 and TRBJ1-4; D is uncertain. Trimming cost V 4 bases and J 6 bases, with 10 bases left between them. The CDR3 has 13 amino acids. Germline assignment: CDR1 SGHRS and CDR2 YFSETQ. Here the CDR3 DNA reads TGCGCCAGCAGCCCCTCGCCAGATGAAAAACTGTTTTTT. The encoded protein is CASSPSPDEKLFF.

This rearrangement joins TRBV6-4 to TRBJ2-3; the D gene is possibly TRBD2 (6 bases). This CDR3 has 14 amino acids. V lost 5 bases and J 1 base, leaving 10 bases between the germline ends. CDR1 and CDR2 from the germline V gene are MRHNA and SNTAGT. The CDR3 coding sequence is TGTGCCAGCAGTAAGGAGCGGGGCACAGATACGCAGTATTTT. Its translation is CASSKERGTDTQYF.